Relative to its sample, the clone carrying this T cell receptor beta chain is medium-sized. Its specificity is unknown. The source of the sample is a study of radiation and T cells in renal cell carcinoma. Study outcomes and limitations: In blood, top tumor clones expanded by 2 weeks, shrinking by 4. In nephrectomy-only tumors, top 100 clonotypes averaged roughly 43%, versus 54% irradiated.

TCRdb keeps only in-frame clones here, not all; method: immunoSEQ multiplex PCR. The sample lists around 21,000 clones; 40% to 55% were seen once. Treatment given: 15 Gy SBRT to primary tumor, nephrectomy 4 weeks later. Nephrectomy followed 15 Gy stereotactic body radiation by 4 weeks. Germline V gene data show CDR1 as SEHNR and CDR2 as FQNEAQ (reference sequence). The V and J ends lost 0 bases and 7 bases respectively, with 9 bases between them. The CDR3 is made up of 13 amino acids. This chain connects TRBV7-9 to TRBJ2-5; D is perhaps TRBD2 (6 bases). The material sequenced was tumor tissue, taken from a patient whose treatment included radiotherapy and nephrectomy. This clonotype originated in a woman in her fifties or sixties with renal cell carcinoma. CDR3 protein: CASSLASEGTQYF. As DNA, the CDR3 is TGTGCCAGCAGCTTAGCTTCGGAGGGGACCCAGTACTTC.